What follows are 29 T cell receptor beta chains derived from one specimen sequenced in a study of long-term antiretroviral therapy in people with HIV. Run at survey level, the immunoSEQ assay was version v3.0. Clones were sequenced by immunoSEQ multiplex PCR, and TCRdb holds only the in-frame ones, with some missing. The sample lists 20,000 to 25,000 clones; 70% to 85% were seen once. The input for sequencing was unsorted PBMCs, taken 1.2 years after starting antiretroviral therapy. The origin of the receptors is a woman aged 40 to 50 with HIV.

This chain joins TRBV10-1 and TRBJ1-1, with D maybe TRBD1 (5 bases). The V gene's germline CDR1 is WNHNN and CDR2 SYGVQD (reference sequence). V lost 0 bases, J lost 5 bases, and 13 bases lay in between. The CDR3 has 15 amino acids. CDR3 coding DNA: TGCGCCAGCAGTGAGTCTTTCGGGGGTTGGACTGAAGCTTTCTTT. Its translation is CASSESFGGWTEAFF.

The chain combines TRBV2 with TRBJ2-1; TRBD2 matches at 7 bases. The CDR3 totals 11 residues. Germline V gene lookup returns CDR1 SNHLY and CDR2 FYNNEI. V trimming: 6 bases; J trimming: 8 bases; junction bases outside the gene matches: 1. The CDR3, as DNA: TGTGCCAGCAGGGGGGGGTATGAGCAGTTCTTC. This codes for CASRGGYEQFF.

V gene TRBV5-1 combines with J gene TRBJ2-2, with 7 nucleotides matching TRBD1. Germline CDR1 reads SGHRS; CDR2 reads YFSETQ. The CDR3 contains 16 residues. V was pared by 4 bases and J by 1 base, with 7 bases of the junction left unmatched. The CDR3 nucleotides read TGCGCCAGCAGCCCAGGGACAGCCCTGAACACCGGGGAGCTGTTTTTT. It encodes CASSPGTALNTGELFF.

The chain employs TRBV15 and TRBJ2-4, with TRBD1 matching 7 bases. Germline CDR1 is LNHNV and CDR2 is YYDKDF (reference sequence). J lost 4 bases, V lost 3 bases, and 6 bases had no gene match. This CDR3 has 15 amino acids. This CDR3 reads CATSRAGTEKNIQYF. CDR3 nucleotide sequence: TGTGCCACCAGCAGGGCCGGGACAGAAAAAAACATTCAGTACTTC.

The chain is built from TRBV7-9 and TRBJ2-5; 12 nucleotides agree with TRBD2. With V trimmed by 1 base and J by 1 base, 4 bases remained unmatched. The V gene's germline CDR1 is SEHNR and CDR2 FQNEAQ (reference sequence). There are 17 residues in the CDR3. The CDR3 DNA is TGTGCCAGCAGCTTAGGAGCTAGCGGGAGGGGCCAAGAGACCCAGTACTTC. Translating gives CASSLGASGRGQETQYF.

The chain couples TRBV29-1 to TRBJ2-7; 9 bases map to TRBD1. Per the germline V gene, CDR1 is SQVTM and CDR2 is ANQGSEA. Trimming at V came to 4 bases and at J to 3 bases, leaving 1 base not matched to a gene. The CDR3 spans 12 residues. The DNA for the CDR3 is TGCAGCGTTGTGACAGGGGGCTACGAGCAGTACTTC. Its protein is CSVVTGGYEQYF.

This chain joins TRBV11-2 and TRBJ2-1, with D perhaps TRBD2 (5 bases). The V and J ends lost 5 bases and 4 bases respectively, with 18 bases between them. The CDR3 runs 16 residues. CDR1 SGHAT and CDR2 FQNNGV come from the germline V gene. This chain's CDR3 is CASSPLGLAGYNEQFF. CDR3 coding DNA: TGTGCCAGCAGCCCCCTCGGGCTAGCAGGATACAATGAGCAGTTCTTC.

This chain joins TRBV18 and TRBJ2-1; no clear D gene. The germline V gene has CDR1 KGHSH and CDR2 LQKENI. The CDR3 contains 11 residues. V shed 3 bases and J shed 10 bases, with 7 bases lying between them. The CDR3 sequence is CASSPWSEQFF. The CDR3 nucleotides are TGTGCCAGCTCACCTTGGTCAGAGCAGTTCTTC.

This chain uses TRBV7-6 with TRBJ1-3; D is ambiguous. CDR3 length equals 16 residues. With 5 bases removed from V and 4 bases from J, the gap between germline ends came to 18 bases. The germline gives CDR1 SGHVS, CDR2 FNYEAQ. The CDR3 nucleotides are TGTGCCAGCAGCGTTACAACGCCCCAGAGAGGAAACACCATATATTTT. This sequence encodes CASSVTTPQRGNTIYF.

This clone was detected a few times. The rearrangement uses TRBV5-1 and TRBJ2-7; TRBD2 might be the D (6 bases). Deletions cut 0 bases from V and 3 bases from J, with 13 bases between. Germline V lookup: CDR1 SGHRS, CDR2 YFSETQ. This CDR3 contains 15 residues. The CDR3 region has the DNA TGCGCCAGCAGCTTGGGACTAGGTGGGGGCTACGAGCAGTACTTC. This encodes CASSLGLGGGYEQYF.

The chain couples TRBV11-3 to TRBJ2-7; D may be TRBD1 (6 bases). Germline V gives CDR1 SGHNT, CDR2 YENEEA. This CDR3 is built from 15 residues. Between the trimmed V and J ends, which lost 4 bases and 3 bases, there was a span of 16 bases. The CDR3 DNA sequence: TGTGCCAGCAGCTCTCCGCATAGCAGGGGCTACGAGCAGTACTTC. It yields the protein CASSSPHSRGYEQYF.

The chain has TRBV5-1 and TRBJ2-7, with 7 positions matching TRBD1. V lost 0 bases, J lost 2 bases, and 2 bases stayed unmatched. Per germline, CDR1 SGHRS and CDR2 YFSETQ. This CDR3 comprises 14 residues. CDR3 nucleotide sequence: TGCGCCAGCAGCTTGGTCGACAGGGCCTACGAGCAGTACTTC. Its translation: CASSLVDRAYEQYF.

CDR3 bases: TGTGCCAGTAGCATAACAGGGAGACACACTGAAGCTTTCTTT. Translating gives CASSITGRHTEAFF. The rearrangement links TRBV19 to TRBJ1-1; maybe TRBD1 (6 bases). V lost 6 bases and J 3 bases, leaving 14 bases between the germline ends. Germline values: CDR1 LNHDA, CDR2 SQIVND (reference sequence). The CDR3 sequence is 14 residues long.

The chain combines TRBV19 with TRBJ2-7; 10 bases align to TRBD1. The germline V gene has CDR1 LNHDA and CDR2 SQIVND (reference sequence). Unmatched junction bases numbered 8, after V lost 9 bases and J lost 3 bases. The CDR3 is made up of 14 amino acids. The DNA of the CDR3 is TGTGCCAGCAAACCAGGGGACAGGGGCTACGAGCAGTACTTC. It encodes CASKPGDRGYEQYF.

The CDR3 coding sequence is TGTGCCAGTAGTATCGTGAGGGGAACTAATGAAAAACTGTTTTTT. Its protein product is CASSIVRGTNEKLFF. The chain recombines TRBV19 with TRBJ1-4, with D perhaps matching TRBD1 (5 bases). This CDR3 has 15 residues. The V gene's germline CDR1 is LNHDA and CDR2 SQIVND (reference sequence). The V end was cut by 3 bases, the J end by 1 base, with 9 bases between.

This clone showed up just a few times. The DNA of the CDR3 is TGTGCCAGCAGCCAAAGCACTCAATCGTCCAACTATGGCTACACCTTC. Translated: CASSQSTQSSNYGYTF. The chain is built from TRBV4-2 and TRBJ1-2, with D unclear. This CDR3 is built from 16 residues. From germline, CDR1 is LGHNA and CDR2 YNFKEQ. V shed 2 bases and J shed 2 bases, with 15 bases lying between them.

The chain employs TRBV30 and TRBJ2-2; D possibly corresponds to TRBD2 (6 bases). V was trimmed by 5 bases and J by 1 base, leaving 14 bases between them. There are 15 residues in the CDR3. Per germline, CDR1 GTSNPN and CDR2 SVGIG (reference sequence). The CDR3 sequence is CAWQKLGGNTGELFF. CDR3 nucleotides: TGTGCCTGGCAAAAACTCGGGGGGAACACCGGGGAGCTGTTTTTT.

This chain links TRBV6-6 with TRBJ2-1, with D unresolved. V lost 3 bases and J lost 6, with 6 bases in between. Germline V gene lookup returns CDR1 MNHNY and CDR2 SVGAGI (reference sequence). The CDR3 sequence is 12 residues long. The CDR3 here is CASSYGINEQFF. In nucleotides, the CDR3 is TGTGCCAGCAGTTATGGGATCAATGAGCAGTTCTTC.

The gene calls are TRBV7-9 and TRBJ2-1; no clear D. Trimming shortened V by 4 bases and J by 0 bases, and 10 bases separated the two germline ends. CDR3 length equals 15 residues. Germline loops: CDR1 SEHNR, CDR2 FQNEAQ (reference sequence). The CDR3 region is CASSSTTGSYNEQFF. The CDR3 coding sequence is TGTGCCAGCAGCTCAACTACGGGCTCCTACAATGAGCAGTTCTTC. Full variable domain (outside the CDR3, taken from reference TRBV7-9 and TRBJ2-1): DTGVSQNPRHKITKRGQNVTFRCDPISEHNRLYWYRQTLGQGPEFLTYFQNEAQLEKSRLLSDRFSAERPKGSFSTLEIQRTEQGDSAMYLCASSSTTGSYNEQFFGPGTRLTVL.

The rearrangement links TRBV27 to TRBJ1-5; 7 bases match TRBD1. This CDR3 is 14 amino acids long. Trimming took 5 bases from V and 4 from J; bases not matched to a gene: 5. In germline, CDR1 is MNHEY, CDR2 SMNVEV (reference sequence). CDR3 sequence (DNA): TGTGCCAGCAGTCCTCGACAGGGAAATCAGCCCCAGCATTTT. This encodes CASSPRQGNQPQHF.

The genes are TRBV7-8 and TRBJ1-1; D call uncertain. The V and J ends lost 5 bases and 3 bases respectively, with 10 bases between them. Germline assignment: CDR1 SGHVS and CDR2 FQNEAQ. The CDR3 totals 13 residues. CDR3 region: CASSPTGDTEAFF. The DNA of the CDR3 is TGTGCCAGCAGCCCCACGGGCGACACTGAAGCTTTCTTT. The whole variable domain, remainder taken from reference TRBV7-8 and TRBJ1-1, is GAGVSQSPRYKVAKRGQDVALRCDPISGHVSLFWYQQALGQGPEFLTYFQNEAQLDKSGLPSDRFFAERPEGSVSTLKIQRTQQEDSAVYLCASSPTGDTEAFFGQGTRLTVV.

The chain combines TRBV5-1 with TRBJ1-1; 8 nucleotides match TRBD1. The ends lost 4 bases at V and 1 base at J; junction bases unmatched: 9. Germline V gene data show CDR1 as SGHRS and CDR2 as YFSETQ. CDR3 length: 16 amino acids. For the CDR3, the DNA is TGCGCCAGCAGCCAAACAGGGGGACCATCGAACACTGAAGCTTTCTTT. Its protein product is CASSQTGGPSNTEAFF.

This sequence joins TRBV7-2 and TRBJ2-7; 9 bases fit TRBD1. V shed 5 bases, J shed 4 bases, and the junction held 12 bases outside the gene matches. CDR1 is SGHTA, CDR2 FQGNSA, per germline. CDR3 size: 16 residues. In DNA form, the CDR3 reads TGTGCCAGCAGCCCAACCGGGACAGGGCTCGGTTACGAGCAGTACTTC. Its protein is CASSPTGTGLGYEQYF. The full variable domain, with the rest looked up from reference TRBV7-2 and TRBJ2-7, is GAGVSQSPSNKVTEKGKDVELRCDPISGHTALYWYRQSLGQGLEFLIYFQGNSAPDKSGLPSDRFSAERTGGSVSTLTIQRTQQEDSAVYLCASSPTGTGLGYEQYFGPGTRLTVT.

This clone has a handful of counts. The chain employs TRBV10-3 and TRBJ1-3; D call uncertain. The germline gives CDR1 ENHRY, CDR2 SYGVKD. With 0 bases removed from V and 0 bases from J, the gap between germline ends came to 6 bases. This CDR3 has 15 amino acids. CDR3 sequence: CAISESPSSGNTIYF. The CDR3 nucleotides are TGTGCCATCAGTGAGTCTCCGAGCTCTGGAAACACCATATATTTT.

This sequence joins TRBV6-1 and TRBJ1-2, with a tentative D call TRBD1 (5 bases). The CDR3 has 12 residues. In germline, CDR1 is MNHNS, CDR2 SASEGT. The V end was cut by 5 bases, the J end by 8 bases, with 12 bases between. The CDR3 loop reads CASSLGTRGYTF. The DNA of the CDR3 is TGTGCCAGCAGTCTTGGGACCCGCGGCTACACCTTC.

This chain joins TRBV7-2 and TRBJ2-7, with D unclear. Per germline, CDR1 SGHTA and CDR2 FQGNSA. The ends were cut back, 2 bases at V and 0 bases at J, with 11 bases in the middle. The CDR3 has 15 residues. The CDR3 DNA follows: TGTGCCAGCAGCTTAAGGGAAACGAGCTCCTACGAGCAGTACTTC. It encodes CASSLRETSSYEQYF.

The CDR3 sequence: CAWKESGRRYEQFF. CDR3 nucleotide sequence: TGTGCCTGGAAAGAAAGCGGGAGAAGGTATGAGCAGTTCTTC. The genes are TRBV30 and TRBJ2-1, with 8 nucleotides matching TRBD2. Germline V gives CDR1 GTSNPN, CDR2 SVGIG (reference sequence). Germline trimming cut 4 bases from V and 8 bases from J; bases unmatched to any gene: 10. This CDR3 has 14 amino acids.

The CDR3 region is CASSEALLLGDAYGYTF. The CDR3 DNA reads TGTGCCAGCAGTGAAGCGCTTCTGTTGGGGGACGCCTATGGCTACACCTTC. This sequence joins TRBV6-1 and TRBJ1-2, with D maybe TRBD1 (5 bases). V shed 0 bases and J shed 4 bases, with 18 bases lying between them. Per germline, CDR1 MNHNS and CDR2 SASEGT. This CDR3 comprises 17 residues.

This clone was counted once. V usage is TRBV4-1 and J usage is TRBJ2-2; TRBD2 matches at 10 bases. The trim removed 6 bases at V and 4 bases at J, leaving 11 bases unmatched. Germline V gene sequence: CDR1 MGHRA, CDR2 YSYEKL. This CDR3 is built from 17 residues. The CDR3 DNA is TGCGCCAGCAGTACCCTAGCGGGAGCTCATTCCACCGGGGAGCTGTTTTTT. It is translated as CASSTLAGAHSTGELFF.